Sequencing of this T cell receptor (beta chain) was carried out in a study of OX40 agonist ivuxolimab in advanced cancers. Whole-study context: An anti-OX40 (CD134) antibody with agonistic activity, ivuxolimab, was administered to patients. Ivuxolimab was delivered to patients intravenously every 2 weeks at doses spanning 0.01 to 10 mg/kg.

People who had autoimmune disease history or systemic immunosuppression were excluded. Samples of blood were obtained at baseline, on cycle 4 day 1, and on cycle 7 day 1. The V gene's germline CDR1 is MDHEN and CDR2 SYDVKM. V was trimmed by 2 bases and J by 11 bases, leaving 10 bases between them. CDR3 length: 12 amino acids. Sequencing was performed with immunoSEQ multiplex PCR; in TCRdb, only in-frame clones are kept and a portion is missing. The table has 65,000 to 75,000 clones, around 87% seen once; the top ten hold over 0.75%. Sequencing was performed on CD4+ or CD8+ T cells sorted from blood, taken in a trial of the OX40 agonist ivuxolimab. The gene calls are TRBV28 and TRBJ2-1; a possible D gene is TRBD1 (5 bases). The TCR was taken from an adult with an advanced solid tumor such as melanoma, head and neck, liver or kidney cancer. Written as DNA, the CDR3 is TGTGCCAGCAGTTTACAGGACAAACAGCAGTTCTTC. As protein: CASSLQDKQQFF.